What follows are 28 T cell receptor beta chains derived from one specimen sequenced in a study of T cell repertoires in cytomegalovirus infection. TCRdb passed the reads through MiXCR, listing each CDR3 protein once. This sample has more than 85,000 distinct CDR3 sequences, with more than 20% found just once. Sequenced sample: CD8+ T cells from PBMCs. Receptor source: a human donor in good health (CMV status not recorded). Some clones in this sample may be carry-over from other donors' samples.

In its sample, this clonotype was seen a few times. The chain has TRBV19 and TRBJ1-5, with 7 nucleotides matching TRBD1. CDR1 and CDR2 (germline): LNHDA, SQIVND (reference sequence). This CDR3 is 13 amino acids long. Unmatched junction bases numbered 5, after V lost 8 bases and J lost 4 bases. The CDR3 loop reads CASHGTENQPQHF. The CDR3 DNA reads TGTGCCAGTCACGGGACAGAGAATCAGCCCCAGCATTTT.

This clonotype was counted only a few times. The chain combines TRBV10-2 with TRBJ1-4; D gene uncertain. V dropped 2 bases and J dropped 0 bases, with 7 bases sitting between them. The CDR3 runs 15 residues. Germline CDR1 and CDR2: WSHSY and SAAADI. The CDR3 DNA follows: TGCGCCAGCAGTGAGAGGCACTCAACTAATGAAAAACTGTTTTTT. Encoded protein: CASSERHSTNEKLFF.

In its sample, this clonotype was seen a few times. This chain links TRBV12-3 or TRBV12-4 with TRBJ2-7; no firm D call. The germline V and J ends were trimmed by 5 bases and 2 bases, with 13 bases remaining between them. The CDR3 covers 14 residues. Here the CDR3 DNA reads TGTGCCAGCAGTCCGTCGGGCCGAACCTACGAGCAGTACTTC. It translates to CASSPSGRTYEQYF.

This clonotype was counted at least ten times. This chain links TRBV7-2 with TRBJ1-1; 8 bases are shared with TRBD1. The trim removed 5 bases at V and 0 bases at J, leaving 5 bases unmatched. From germline, CDR1 is SGHTA and CDR2 FQGNSA. The CDR3 length is 15 residues. CDR3 sequence reads: CASSPDRGLNTEAFF. The CDR3 DNA is TGTGCCAGCAGCCCCGACAGGGGATTGAACACTGAAGCTTTCTTT.

This clonotype was detected only a few times. V usage is TRBV27 and J usage is TRBJ2-5; D perhaps matches TRBD1 (6 bases). In germline, CDR1 is MNHEY, CDR2 SMNVEV (reference sequence). This CDR3 contains 14 residues. V was trimmed by 2 bases and J by 4 bases, leaving 11 bases between them. Written as DNA, the CDR3 is TGTGCCAGCAGTTTAGGGACAAGCGGAGAGACCCAGTACTTC. Translated: CASSLGTSGETQYF.

This clonotype has more than one count but fewer than ten. The chain links TRBV20-1 to TRBJ2-7; 8 bases map to TRBD2. The CDR3 totals 14 residues. The V gene's germline CDR1 is DFQATT and CDR2 SNEGSKA (reference sequence). Unmatched junction bases numbered 2, after V lost 1 base and J lost 0 bases. For the CDR3, the DNA is TGCAGTGCTAGAGCCAGCGGGGGCTCCTACGAGCAGTACTTC. Translated, it gives CSARASGGSYEQYF.

This clonotype was counted a few times. The chain carries TRBV6-6 and TRBJ2-1; possibly TRBD2 for D (6 bases). The V end lost 0 bases, the J end lost 3 bases, and 15 bases lay between the germline ends. This CDR3 region has 17 residues. Germline V gives CDR1 MNHNY, CDR2 SVGAGI (reference sequence). The CDR3 nucleotides read TGTGCCAGCAGTTACTCATTTGGGGGGAGCCTCTACAATGAGCAGTTCTTC. It yields the protein CASSYSFGGSLYNEQFF.

V is TRBV11-2 and J is TRBJ2-7; 9 nucleotides agree with TRBD1. The CDR3 runs to 16 residues. The V gene end was trimmed by 6 bases and the J gene end by 2 bases; junction bases not matched to a gene: 11. The germline gives CDR1 SGHAT, CDR2 FQNNGV. The chain's CDR3 is CASRQGAGTGTYEQYF. CDR3 coding DNA: TGTGCCAGCAGACAGGGGGCCGGGACGGGGACCTACGAGCAGTACTTC.

This clonotype was recorded at least ten times. The chain has TRBV11-2 and TRBJ1-6; maybe TRBD1 (6 bases). Germline CDR1 reads SGHAT; CDR2 reads FQNNGV. Trimming shortened V by 1 base and J by 11 bases, and 9 bases separated the two germline ends. This CDR3 region has 13 residues. In DNA, the CDR3 is TGTGCCAGCAGCTTAGGCAGGGGAACACCCCTCCACTTT. Its translation is CASSLGRGTPLHF. Based on the CDR3 plus reference TRBV11-2 and TRBJ1-6, the full variable domain is EAGVAQSPRYKIIEKRQSVAFWCNPISGHATLYWYQQILGQGPKLLIQFQNNGVVDDSQLPKDRFSAERLKGVDSTLKIQPAKLEDSAVYLCASSLGRGTPLHFGNGTRLTVT.

This clonotype was counted many times. The rearrangement uses TRBV7-2 and TRBJ2-1; tentatively, D is TRBD2 (7 bases). Trimming took off 5 bases at V and 12 bases at J, with 17 bases between the two ends. Germline CDR1 reads SGHTA; CDR2 reads FQGNSA. This CDR3 is built from 13 residues. For the CDR3, the DNA is TGTGCCAGCAGCCCGCCCCCGGGGGGCGCGCAGTTCTTC. Its translation: CASSPPPGGAQFF.

V usage is TRBV27 and J usage is TRBJ2-1; D is uncertain. Trimming stripped 6 bases from V and 5 bases from J, with 5 bases between. The CDR3 has 11 amino acids. Germline V gene data show CDR1 as MNHEY and CDR2 as SMNVEV (reference sequence). The CDR3 protein is CASRQNNEQFF. The CDR3 DNA reads as TGTGCCAGCAGACAGAACAATGAGCAGTTCTTC.

The gene calls are TRBV12-3 or TRBV12-4 and TRBJ1-2, with 8 bases that match TRBD1. The CDR3 sequence is 16 residues long. V lost 4 bases and J lost 0; bases outside the gene matches: 7. The CDR3 loop is CASSSQDRDANYGYTF. CDR3 nucleotide sequence: TGTGCCAGCAGTTCCCAGGACAGGGACGCTAACTATGGCTACACCTTC.

This clonotype has a count of ten or more. The chain links TRBV7-2 to TRBJ2-7, with D possibly being TRBD1 (6 bases). V was pared by 4 bases and J by 5 bases, with 18 bases between. Per the germline V gene, CDR1 is SGHTA and CDR2 is FQGNSA. The CDR3 runs 15 residues. CDR3 bases: TGTGCCAGCAGCTCAGGGGAAAGGGGAGTTGACGAGCAGTACTTC. Translating it yields CASSSGERGVDEQYF.

The chain has TRBV2 and TRBJ2-3; D call uncertain. The CDR3 has 11 amino acids. CDR1 and CDR2 from the germline V gene are SNHLY and FYNNEI. V lost 6 bases, J lost 5 bases, and 6 bases lay in between. The CDR3 DNA reads TGTGCCAGCAGAGACGGAGATACGCAGTATTTT. Encoded protein: CASRDGDTQYF.

The chain employs TRBV15 and TRBJ2-3; 11 bases map to TRBD2. The CDR3 sequence is 16 residues long. Germline V gene sequence: CDR1 LNHNV, CDR2 YYDKDF (reference sequence). The V gene end was trimmed by 3 bases and the J gene end by 3 bases; junction bases not matched to a gene: 5. The CDR3 DNA is TGTGCCACCAGCAGGTCACTAGCGGGGGAGACAGATACGCAGTATTTT. Its translation is CATSRSLAGETDTQYF.

To note about this clonotype: A much larger clone differs by one base, so this may be a read error. The chain is built from TRBV12-3 or TRBV12-4 and TRBJ1-1; no definite D call. This CDR3 is 12 amino acids long. CDR3 in DNA: TGTGCCGGCAGTTTAAGCCTGGATAAAGCTTTCTTT. The encoded protein is CAGSLSLDKAFF.

The chain uses TRBV5-6 and TRBJ1-2, with TRBD1 as a possible D gene (6 bases). V was trimmed by 4 bases and J by 3 bases, leaving 10 bases between them. The length of the CDR3 is 13 residues. Per germline, CDR1 SGHDT and CDR2 YYEEEE. The CDR3 sequence: CASSRGTDYGYTF. As DNA, the CDR3 is TGTGCCAGCAGCAGGGGGACTGACTATGGCTACACCTTC.

A few counts support this clonotype. The chain joins TRBV7-9 to TRBJ2-2; unclear D gene. Trimming cost V 0 bases and J 6 bases, with 14 bases left between them. Germline values: CDR1 SEHNR, CDR2 FQNEAQ (reference sequence). The length of the CDR3 is 16 residues. The CDR3 reads CASSLAERVGAGELFF. Here the CDR3 DNA reads TGTGCCAGCAGCTTAGCAGAAAGGGTAGGCGCCGGGGAGCTGTTTTTT.

This clonotype showed up many times. The chain combines TRBV28 with TRBJ2-7, with D possibly being TRBD1 (6 bases). The CDR3 covers 17 residues. CDR1 and CDR2 from the germline V gene are MDHEN and SYDVKM. Trimming left V 5 bases short and J 0 bases short, with 20 bases between. The CDR3 DNA sequence: TGTGCCAGCAGTCCCAGGACAGCTACCCAGAGCTCCTACGAGCAGTACTTC. Translated: CASSPRTATQSSYEQYF.

The rearrangement joins TRBV14 to TRBJ2-1; 9 nucleotides match TRBD1. V was clipped by 0 bases and J by 12 bases; unmatched bases: 9. Germline V gene sequence: CDR1 SGHDN, CDR2 FVKESK. This CDR3 region has 15 residues. The CDR3 coding sequence is TGTGCCAGCAGCCAAGAATGGTCGGACAGGGGATGGCAGTTCTTC. This codes for CASSQEWSDRGWQFF.

A few counts support this clonotype. The rearrangement joins TRBV5-6 to TRBJ2-7; D is unresolved. Germline V gene lookup returns CDR1 SGHDT and CDR2 YYEEEE. V lost 2 bases, J lost 5 bases, and 14 bases lay in between. This CDR3 is built from 14 residues. In DNA form, the CDR3 reads TGTGCCAGCAGCTTTCTACCATCGGTCCACGAGCAGTACTTC. Its translation: CASSFLPSVHEQYF.

V gene TRBV11-2 combines with J gene TRBJ2-1, with D possibly matching TRBD2 (5 bases). The length of the CDR3 is 16 residues. With 5 bases removed from V and 0 bases from J, the gap between germline ends came to 14 bases. CDR1 is SGHAT, CDR2 FQNNGV, per germline. The CDR3: CASSPWSGSSYNEQFF. In DNA, the CDR3 is TGTGCCAGCAGCCCCTGGTCGGGGAGCTCCTACAATGAGCAGTTCTTC.

The chain uses TRBV19 and TRBJ1-1; the D is unclear. CDR3 size: 13 residues. V lost 1 base and J lost 2, with 5 bases in between. CDR1 is LNHDA and CDR2 is SQIVND in the germline V gene (reference sequence). CDR3 sequence reads: CASSIGHNTEAFF. CDR3 nucleotide sequence: TGTGCCAGTAGTATAGGACATAACACTGAAGCTTTCTTT. Full variable domain (outside the CDR3, taken from reference TRBV19 and TRBJ1-1): DGGITQSPKYLFRKEGQNVTLSCEQNLNHDAMYWYRQDPGQGLRLIYYSQIVNDFQKGDIAEGYSVSREKKESFPLTVTSAQKNPTAFYLCASSIGHNTEAFFGQGTRLTVV.

This clonotype was seen only a few times. The chain joins TRBV4-1 to TRBJ2-1, with 9 bases fitting TRBD2. V shed 3 bases, J shed 7 bases, and the junction held 7 bases outside the gene matches. The CDR3 extends over 15 amino acids. Germline loops: CDR1 MGHRA, CDR2 YSYEKL. The CDR3 DNA follows: TGCGCCAGCAGCCAGGCTACTAGCGGGTTTAATGAGCAGTTCTTC. It encodes CASSQATSGFNEQFF.

The table lists this clonotype with many counts. The chain has TRBV7-2 and TRBJ1-3; no firm D call. This CDR3 region has 12 residues. The V end was cut by 5 bases, the J end by 5 bases, with 7 bases between. The germline V gene has CDR1 SGHTA and CDR2 FQGNSA. The CDR3 region is CASSDTRNTIYF. The CDR3 DNA sequence: TGTGCCAGCAGCGATACAAGAAACACCATATATTTT.

The chain has TRBV11-2 and TRBJ2-3, with D unresolved. The germline CDR1 and CDR2 sequences are SGHAT and FQNNGV. This CDR3 region has 12 residues. V was cut by 6 bases and J by 2 bases, with 6 bases left in between. As DNA, the CDR3 is TGTGCCAGCAGTGACATCACAGATACGCAGTATTTT. Translation: CASSDITDTQYF.

This clonotype was detected only a few times. This rearrangement joins TRBV7-9 to TRBJ2-3; 8 bases fit TRBD1. Trimming removed 2 bases from V and 1 base from J; junction bases left unmatched: 2. Germline assignment: CDR1 SEHNR and CDR2 FQNEAQ (reference sequence). This CDR3 has 15 residues. The CDR3 DNA follows: TGTGCCAGCAGCTTAAGGGGACAGGGCACAGATACGCAGTATTTT. Protein sequence: CASSLRGQGTDTQYF.

This clonotype was recorded a few times. The rearrangement joins TRBV28 to TRBJ1-2; D is uncertain. Trimming stripped 7 bases from V and 6 bases from J, with 15 bases between. Germline CDR1 and CDR2: MDHEN and SYDVKM. The CDR3 length is 13 residues. The CDR3 DNA is TGTGCCAGCATGTATGGCGGTTTCGATGGCTACACCTTC. This encodes CASMYGGFDGYTF.